Shown below are 27 T cell receptor beta chains from a single sample sequenced in a study of immune evolution from preneoplasia to lung adenocarcinoma. Profiled with immunoSEQ multiplex PCR; TCRdb holds only in-frame clones, not every one. The sample has around 9,100 clones; over 75% are singletons. Sequenced input: FFPE lung adenocarcinoma in situ tissue. The source is a person in their 70s with lung adenocarcinoma.

The chain couples TRBV5-1 to TRBJ2-3; D perhaps matches TRBD2 (6 bases). Trimming stripped 4 bases from V and 1 base from J, with 13 bases between. Germline V gives CDR1 SGHRS, CDR2 YFSETQ. The CDR3 covers 15 residues. DNA for the CDR3: TGCGCCAGCAGCCTGAGCGGGTTTGGCACAGATACGCAGTATTTT. This sequence encodes CASSLSGFGTDTQYF.

The genes are TRBV11-3 and TRBJ2-3; TRBD2 aligns across 8 bases. This CDR3 has 19 residues. J was trimmed by 2 bases and V by 6 bases; bases with no gene match: 19. Germline lookup yields CDR1 SGHNT and CDR2 YENEEA. The CDR3 bases are TGTGCCAGCAGTCGAGGACTAGCCTGGCAAAAACGCGACACAGATACGCAGTATTTT. This sequence encodes CASSRGLAWQKRDTDTQYF.

J is TRBJ2-5 and V is TRBV10-1; D is uncertain. Germline assignment: CDR1 WNHNN and CDR2 SYGVQD (reference sequence). V lost 3 bases and J 3 bases, leaving 5 bases between the germline ends. This CDR3 is built from 12 residues. CDR3 residues: CASSDFEETQYF. The CDR3, as DNA: TGCGCCAGCAGTGATTTTGAAGAGACCCAGTACTTC.

The CDR3, as DNA: TGTGCCAGCAGCCAAGATCCCCATGGGGAGCAGTATTTT. Translation gives CASSQDPHGEQYF. The chain carries TRBV4-2 and TRBJ2-3, with D unclear. The CDR3 is 13 amino acids. V was clipped by 0 bases and J by 11 bases, with 12 bases between them. CDR1 and CDR2 from the germline V gene are LGHNA and YNFKEQ.

CDR3 sequence reads: CASSRVLHEKLFF. As DNA, the CDR3 is TGTGCCAGCAGCCGGGTCCTCCATGAAAAACTGTTTTTT. The V call is TRBV6-5, the J call TRBJ1-4; D is unclear. The CDR3 contains 13 residues. The V gene lost 6 bases and the J gene lost 6 bases, with 11 bases spanning the gap. The V gene's germline CDR1 is MNHEY and CDR2 SVGAGI.

This chain uses TRBV7-2 with TRBJ1-6; the match to TRBD1 covers 9 bases. V shed 5 bases and J 7 bases; nucleotides not matched to a gene: 6. Germline V gene data show CDR1 as SGHTA and CDR2 as FQGNSA. This CDR3 spans 15 amino acids. CDR3 in DNA: TGTGCCAGCAGCCACCTGGACAGGGGAAATTCACCCCTCCACTTT. It is translated as CASSHLDRGNSPLHF. The full variable domain, with the rest looked up from reference TRBV7-2 and TRBJ1-6, is GAGVSQSPSNKVTEKGKDVELRCDPISGHTALYWYRQSLGQGLEFLIYFQGNSAPDKSGLPSDRFSAERTGGSVSTLTIQRTQQEDSAVYLCASSHLDRGNSPLHFGNGTRLTVT.

The V call is TRBV7-9, the J call TRBJ2-7, with 8 bases aligning to TRBD2. Germline V CDR1 and CDR2: SEHNR, FQNEAQ (reference sequence). J was trimmed by 4 bases and V by 8 bases; bases with no gene match: 10. The CDR3 covers 14 residues. The CDR3 loop reads CASATSGSPYEQYF. In DNA, the CDR3 is TGTGCCAGCGCGACCAGCGGGAGCCCATACGAGCAGTACTTC.

The DNA of the CDR3 is TGTGCCTGGAGTGTAGGGGTCAATCAGCCCCAGCATTTT. As protein: CAWSVGVNQPQHF. The chain joins TRBV30 to TRBJ1-5, with D possibly being TRBD1 (5 bases). V gave up 0 bases and J gave up 3 bases, with 6 bases separating them. The CDR3 length is 13 residues. CDR1 is GTSNPN, CDR2 SVGIG, per germline (reference sequence). The variable domain in full, with the rest retrieved from reference TRBV30 and TRBJ1-5, is SQTIHQWPATLVQPVGSPLSLECTVEGTSNPNLYWYRQAAGRGLQLLFYSVGIGQISSEVPQNLSASRPQDRQFILSSKKLLLSDSGFYLCAWSVGVNQPQHFGDGTRLSIL.

The rearrangement joins TRBV10-3 to TRBJ1-3; unclear D gene. The CDR3 loop spans 11 amino acids. The V gene's germline CDR1 is ENHRY and CDR2 SYGVKD. Trimming removed 11 bases at V and 0 bases at J, with 5 bases between. CDR3 residues: CAVLSGNTIYF. The CDR3 coding sequence is TGTGCCGTCCTCTCTGGAAACACCATATATTTT.

The gene calls are TRBV18 and TRBJ2-1; 8 bases agree with TRBD2. After removal of 1 base from V and 7 bases from J, the junction contained 6 bases not matched to a gene. The V gene's germline CDR1 is KGHSH and CDR2 LQKENI. The CDR3 has 15 residues. In DNA, the CDR3 is TGTGCCAGCTCACCACGTAGCGGGACGGAAAATGAGCAGTTCTTC. Translation gives CASSPRSGTENEQFF.

This rearrangement joins TRBV30 to TRBJ1-1, with 7 positions matching TRBD1. CDR1 is GTSNPN, CDR2 SVGIG, per germline (reference sequence). The CDR3 has 16 residues. Trimming removed 4 bases from V and 0 bases from J; junction bases left unmatched: 11. CDR3 sequence (DNA): TGTGCCTGGACGGCTCGACAGGGCTACCTGAACACTGAAGCTTTCTTT. Translated, it gives CAWTARQGYLNTEAFF.

V and J are TRBV6-1 and TRBJ2-3; 7 bases map to TRBD2. The CDR3 has 14 amino acids. V dropped 7 bases and J dropped 3; count of bases not matched to a gene: 7. The V gene's germline CDR1 is MNHNS and CDR2 SASEGT. As DNA, the CDR3 is TGTGCCAGCAAACGGGAGGAAGGGACAGATACGCAGTATTTT. Translating it yields CASKREEGTDTQYF.

The chain links TRBV4-2 to TRBJ2-7; TRBD1 agrees at 7 bases. The J segment lost 0 bases and the V segment lost 0 bases, leaving 2 bases of the junction unmatched. The CDR3 is 15 residues long. The germline V gene encodes CDR1 LGHNA and CDR2 YNFKEQ. CDR3 loop: CASSQEGDSSYEQYF. CDR3 nucleotide sequence: TGTGCCAGCAGCCAAGAGGGGGACAGCTCCTACGAGCAGTACTTC.

The J gene is TRBJ1-2, the V gene TRBV20-1; D gene unclear. V lost 6 bases to trimming and J lost 8 bases, with 13 bases between them. The CDR3 runs to 11 residues. The germline V gene has CDR1 DFQATT and CDR2 SNEGSKA (reference sequence). The CDR3 is CSARAGRGYTF. The CDR3 coding sequence is TGCAGTGCCCGGGCGGGGAGGGGCTACACCTTC.

This chain connects TRBV6-1 to TRBJ2-3; 9 bases are a match to TRBD2. Trimming cost V 6 bases and J 5 bases; bases outside gene matches: 6. This CDR3 spans 14 amino acids. The germline V gene has CDR1 MNHNS and CDR2 SASEGT. The CDR3 DNA follows: TGTGCCAGCAGGCTAGCGGGAAAGGGAGATACGCAGTATTTT. Amino acid sequence: CASRLAGKGDTQYF.

The chain employs TRBV7-3 and TRBJ2-5; D might be TRBD2 (6 bases). CDR1 is SGHTA and CDR2 is FQGTGA in the germline V gene. The CDR3 is 13 amino acids. V lost 5 bases, J lost 0 bases, and 7 bases lay in between. CDR3 DNA: TGTGCCAGCAGCAGCGGGCACCAAGAGACCCAGTACTTC. It translates to CASSSGHQETQYF.

The chain combines TRBV19 with TRBJ1-1; D is unclear. The CDR3 totals 15 residues. Germline loops: CDR1 LNHDA, CDR2 SQIVND (reference sequence). With 3 bases removed from V and 0 bases from J, the gap between germline ends came to 11 bases. CDR3 residues: CASSITQAMNTEAFF. CDR3 DNA: TGTGCCAGTAGTATTACACAAGCCATGAACACTGAAGCTTTCTTT.

The CDR3 loop is CASSIGSPYEQYF. In DNA form, the CDR3 reads TGTGCCAGTAGTATAGGGTCGCCCTACGAGCAGTACTTC. The genes are TRBV19 and TRBJ2-7; D remains unclear. Trimming took off 1 base at V and 2 bases at J, with 6 bases between the two ends. In germline, CDR1 is LNHDA, CDR2 SQIVND (reference sequence). The CDR3 extends over 13 amino acids.

The rearrangement links TRBV28 to TRBJ1-6, with D maybe TRBD1 (6 bases). CDR1 and CDR2 (germline): MDHEN, SYDVKM. Trimming stripped 6 bases from V and 10 bases from J, with 13 bases between. The CDR3 is 13 amino acids. The CDR3 DNA reads as TGTGCCAGCAGATGGGGGGCTGGCTCACCCCTCCACTTT. This encodes CASRWGAGSPLHF.

CDR3 DNA sequence: TGTGCCAGCAGTGTAAGGGTACATAGCAATCAGCCCCAGCATTTT. It translates to CASSVRVHSNQPQHF. V and J are TRBV2 and TRBJ1-5; no reliable D call. Germline CDR1 SNHLY, CDR2 FYNNEI. This CDR3 contains 15 residues. Trimming stripped 4 bases from V and 0 bases from J, with 10 bases between.

The chain employs TRBV27 and TRBJ2-7, with 7 positions matching TRBD2. Germline V gene data show CDR1 as MNHEY and CDR2 as SMNVEV (reference sequence). The CDR3 covers 14 residues. After removal of 6 bases from V and 4 bases from J, the junction contained 9 bases not matched to a gene. CDR3 coding DNA: TGTGCCAGCAGACGGCGGGAGAGTGTTTACGAGCAGTACTTC. It encodes CASRRRESVYEQYF.

A single count supports this clone. This chain links TRBV6-5 with TRBJ1-6; 7 positions match TRBD1. The CDR3 runs to 16 residues. CDR1 is MNHEY, CDR2 SVGAGI, per germline. Trimming removed 2 bases from V and 7 bases from J; junction bases left unmatched: 8. The CDR3 DNA is TGTGCCAGCAGTTACGGGCCCGACAGGGTGAATTCACCCCTCCACTTT. Residues: CASSYGPDRVNSPLHF.

This clone was observed a handful of times. The chain is built from TRBV7-6 and TRBJ2-7; TRBD2 matches 8 bases. CDR1 SGHVS and CDR2 FNYEAQ come from the germline V gene. The CDR3 spans 12 residues. V was pared by 6 bases and J by 10 bases, with 8 bases of the junction left unmatched. CDR3 region: CASSTTSGRQYF. For the CDR3, the DNA is TGTGCCAGCAGTACAACCAGCGGGAGACAGTACTTC. Variable domain in full (rest from reference TRBV7-6 and TRBJ2-7): GAGVSQSPRYKVTKRGQDVALRCDPISGHVSLYWYRQALGQGPEFLTYFNYEAQQDKSGLPNDRFSAERPEGSISTLTIQRTEQRDSAMYRCASSTTSGRQYFGPGTRLTVT.

The genes are TRBV28 and TRBJ1-4, with D tentatively TRBD1 (5 bases). The CDR3 sequence is 13 residues long. The germline gives CDR1 MDHEN, CDR2 SYDVKM. Trimming shortened V by 5 bases and J by 4 bases, and 8 bases separated the two germline ends. This chain's CDR3 is CASSGHVNEKLFF. CDR3 DNA: TGTGCCAGCAGTGGACACGTTAATGAAAAACTGTTTTTT.

CDR3 nucleotides: TGTGCCAGCTCACCACAAAGACAGGGAAAGGGCTATGGCTACACCTTC. Its protein product is CASSPQRQGKGYGYTF. V gene TRBV18 combines with J gene TRBJ1-2, with 7 nucleotides matching TRBD1. The CDR3 runs to 16 residues. Germline-derived CDR1 and CDR2 are KGHSH and LQKENI. The V gene end was trimmed by 1 base and the J gene end by 4 bases; junction bases not matched to a gene: 9.

The chain carries TRBV30 and TRBJ2-3; no clear D gene. Germline V lookup: CDR1 GTSNPN, CDR2 SVGIG (reference sequence). Trimming took off 2 bases at V and 7 bases at J, with 7 bases between the two ends. The CDR3 contains 11 residues. CDR3 protein: CAWSRLYTQYF. CDR3 coding DNA: TGTGCCTGGAGTCGGCTGTATACGCAGTATTTT. The full variable domain, rest sourced from reference TRBV30 and TRBJ2-3, is SQTIHQWPATLVQPVGSPLSLECTVEGTSNPNLYWYRQAAGRGLQLLFYSVGIGQISSEVPQNLSASRPQDRQFILSSKKLLLSDSGFYLCAWSRLYTQYFGPGTRLTVL.

With respect to this clone: This may come from a read error, since a much larger clone is one base off. The rearrangement joins TRBV5-6 to TRBJ1-5; D is possibly TRBD1 (5 bases). CDR1 SGHDT and CDR2 YYEEEE come from the germline V gene. This CDR3 is built from 16 residues. Trimming left V 1 base short and J 2 bases short, with 13 bases between. DNA of the CDR3: TGTGCCAGCAGCTTGAGGGGCCTGGGGGGCAATCAGCCCCAGCATTTT. Its protein is CASSLRGLGGNQPQHF.